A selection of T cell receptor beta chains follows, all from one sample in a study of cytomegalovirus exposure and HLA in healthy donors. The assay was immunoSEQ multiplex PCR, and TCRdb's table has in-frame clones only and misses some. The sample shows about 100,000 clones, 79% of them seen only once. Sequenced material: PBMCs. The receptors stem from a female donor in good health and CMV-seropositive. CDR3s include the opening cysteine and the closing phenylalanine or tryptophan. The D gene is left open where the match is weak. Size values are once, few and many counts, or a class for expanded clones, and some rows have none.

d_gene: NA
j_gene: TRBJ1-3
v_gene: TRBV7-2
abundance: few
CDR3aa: CASSSQPLTESRIYF
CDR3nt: TGTGCCAGCAGCTCCCAGCCTTTGACTGAATCCCGCATATATTTT

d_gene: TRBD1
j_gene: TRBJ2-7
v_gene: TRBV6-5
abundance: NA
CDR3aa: CASSSDRDSYEQYF
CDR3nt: TGTGCCAGCAGTTCGGACAGGGACTCCTACGAGCAGTACTTC

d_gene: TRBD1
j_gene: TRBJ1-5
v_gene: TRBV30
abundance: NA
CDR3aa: CAWSVRWDRGDQPQHF
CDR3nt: TGTGCCTGGAGTGTACGATGGGACAGGGGAGACCAGCCCCAGCATTTT

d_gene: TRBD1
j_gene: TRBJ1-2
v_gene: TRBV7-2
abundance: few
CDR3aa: CASSRYDRGYGYTF
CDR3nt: TGTGCCAGCAGCCGTTACGACAGGGGATATGGCTACACCTTC

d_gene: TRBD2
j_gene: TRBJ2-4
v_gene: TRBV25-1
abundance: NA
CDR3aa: CASSEGGQQNSQYF
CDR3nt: TGTGCCAGCAGTGAGGGAGGGCAACAAAACAGTCAGTACTTC

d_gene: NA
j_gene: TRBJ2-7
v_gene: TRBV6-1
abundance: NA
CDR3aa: CASRTTGLEQYF
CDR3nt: TGTGCCAGCAGGACAACGGGACTCGAGCAGTACTTC

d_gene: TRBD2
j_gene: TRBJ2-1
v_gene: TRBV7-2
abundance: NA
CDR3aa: CATRTSGGSYNEQFF
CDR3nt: TGTGCCACTAGGACTAGCGGGGGTTCCTACAATGAGCAGTTCTTC

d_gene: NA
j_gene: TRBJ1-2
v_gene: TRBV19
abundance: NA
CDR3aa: CASSIDPPGGDNYGYTF
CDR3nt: TGTGCCAGTAGTATAGATCCCCCCGGCGGGGATAACTATGGCTACACCTTC

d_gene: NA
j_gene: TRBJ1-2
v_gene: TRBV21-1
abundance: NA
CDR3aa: CASSKEGGGANYGYTF
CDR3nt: TGTGCCAGCAGCAAAGAGGGGGGGGGAGCTAACTATGGCTACACCTTC

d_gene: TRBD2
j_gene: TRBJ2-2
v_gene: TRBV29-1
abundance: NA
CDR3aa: CSVGTSGWTGELFF
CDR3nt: TGCAGCGTCGGGACTAGCGGCTGGACCGGGGAGCTGTTTTTT

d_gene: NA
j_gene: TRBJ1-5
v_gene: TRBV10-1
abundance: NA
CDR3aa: CASSAYQAQHF
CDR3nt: TGCGCCAGCAGTGCTTATCAGGCCCAGCATTTT

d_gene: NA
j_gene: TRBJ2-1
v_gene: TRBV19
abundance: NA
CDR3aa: CASSKKSGAFYNEQFF
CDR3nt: TGTGCCAGTAGTAAAAAGAGCGGAGCCTTCTACAATGAGCAGTTCTTC

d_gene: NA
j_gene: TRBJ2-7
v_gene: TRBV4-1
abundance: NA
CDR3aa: CASSQGVTGFLEQYF
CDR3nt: TGCGCCAGCAGCCAAGGTGTGACAGGTTTCTTGGAGCAGTACTTC

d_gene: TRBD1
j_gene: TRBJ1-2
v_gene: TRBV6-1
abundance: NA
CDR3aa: CASTPTGQVLYGYTF
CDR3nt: TGTGCCAGCACCCCGACGGGACAGGTTTTGTATGGCTACACCTTC

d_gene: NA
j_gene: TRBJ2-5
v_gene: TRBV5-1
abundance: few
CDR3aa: CASSLAGGIETQYF
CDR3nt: TGCGCCAGCAGCTTGGCAGGGGGGATAGAGACCCAGTACTTC

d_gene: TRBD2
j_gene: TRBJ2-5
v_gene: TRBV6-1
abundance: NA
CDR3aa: CASMGLAGQETQYF
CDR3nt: TGTGCCAGCATGGGACTAGCAGGCCAAGAGACCCAGTACTTC

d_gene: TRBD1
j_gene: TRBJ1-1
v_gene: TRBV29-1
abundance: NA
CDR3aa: CSSLQGSNTEAFF
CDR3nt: TGCAGCTCCCTACAGGGGTCGAACACTGAAGCTTTCTTT

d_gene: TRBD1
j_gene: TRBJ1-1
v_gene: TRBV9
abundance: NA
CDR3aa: CASSRQGLGTEAFF
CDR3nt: TGTGCCAGCAGCCGACAGGGGTTAGGCACTGAAGCTTTCTTT

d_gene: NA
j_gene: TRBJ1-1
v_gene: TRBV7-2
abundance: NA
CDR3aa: CASSPESNTEAFF
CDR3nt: TGTGCCAGCAGCCCCGAGTCCAACACTGAAGCTTTCTTT

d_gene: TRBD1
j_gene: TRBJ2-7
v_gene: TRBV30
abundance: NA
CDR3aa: CAWGTGYYEQYF
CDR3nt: TGTGCCTGGGGGACAGGTTACTACGAGCAGTACTTC

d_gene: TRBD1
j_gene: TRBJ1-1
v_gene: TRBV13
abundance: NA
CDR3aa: CASSPWGTGGTEAFF
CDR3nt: TGTGCCAGCAGCCCCTGGGGGACAGGGGGCACTGAAGCTTTCTTT

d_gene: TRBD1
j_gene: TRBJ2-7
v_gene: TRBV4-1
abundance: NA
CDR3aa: CASSSGQGIPYEQYF
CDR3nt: TGCGCCAGCAGCTCGGGACAGGGGATTCCCTACGAGCAGTACTTC

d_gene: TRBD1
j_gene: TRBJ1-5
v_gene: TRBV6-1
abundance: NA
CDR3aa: CASSQDREGQPQHF
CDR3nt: TGTGCCAGCAGTCAGGACAGGGAGGGTCAGCCCCAGCATTTT

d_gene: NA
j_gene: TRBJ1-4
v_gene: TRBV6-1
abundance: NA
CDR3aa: CASSEDRVLEKLFF
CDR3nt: TGTGCCAGCAGTGAAGACAGGGTATTAGAAAAACTGTTTTTT

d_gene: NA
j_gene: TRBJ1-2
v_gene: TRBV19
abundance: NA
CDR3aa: CASSIGPTGQIYGYTF
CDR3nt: TGTGCCAGTAGTATAGGGCCAACCGGACAGATCTATGGCTACACCTTC

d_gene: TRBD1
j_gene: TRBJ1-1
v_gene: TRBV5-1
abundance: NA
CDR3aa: CASSYDRVNTEAFF
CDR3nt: TGCGCCAGCAGCTACGACAGGGTGAACACTGAAGCTTTCTTT

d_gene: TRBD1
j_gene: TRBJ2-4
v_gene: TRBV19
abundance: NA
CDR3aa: CASSMVQGALGLQYF
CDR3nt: TGTGCCAGTAGTATGGTCCAGGGGGCCCTCGGGTTACAGTACTTC

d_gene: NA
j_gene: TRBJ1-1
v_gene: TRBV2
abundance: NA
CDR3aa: CASREQVNTEAFF
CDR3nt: TGTGCCAGCAGGGAACAGGTGAACACTGAAGCTTTCTTT

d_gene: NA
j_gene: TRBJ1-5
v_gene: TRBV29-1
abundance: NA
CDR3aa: CSVGKGGNQPQHF
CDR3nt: TGCAGCGTTGGGAAAGGAGGCAATCAGCCCCAGCATTTT

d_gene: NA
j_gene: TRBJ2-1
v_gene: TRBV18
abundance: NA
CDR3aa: CASSLGAREWVNEQFF
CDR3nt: TGTGCCAGCTCACTCGGGGCCCGGGAGTGGGTCAATGAGCAGTTCTTC

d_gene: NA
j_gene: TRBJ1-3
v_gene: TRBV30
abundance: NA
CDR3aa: CAWSVSSGNTIYF
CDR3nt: TGTGCCTGGAGTGTGAGCTCTGGAAACACCATATATTTT

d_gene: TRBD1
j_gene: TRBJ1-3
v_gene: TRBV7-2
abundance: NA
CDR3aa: CASSRSAGTGVGNTIYF
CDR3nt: TGTGCCAGCAGCCGATCCGCGGGGACAGGGGTTGGAAACACCATATATTTT

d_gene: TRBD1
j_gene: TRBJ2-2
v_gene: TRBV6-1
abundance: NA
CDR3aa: CASSGTGGVGTGELFF
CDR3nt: TGTGCCAGCAGTGGGACAGGGGGCGTCGGCACCGGGGAGCTGTTTTTT

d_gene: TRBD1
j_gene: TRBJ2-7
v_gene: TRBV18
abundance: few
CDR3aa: CASSPTGAYEQYF
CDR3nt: TGTGCCAGCTCACCCACAGGGGCCTACGAGCAGTACTTC

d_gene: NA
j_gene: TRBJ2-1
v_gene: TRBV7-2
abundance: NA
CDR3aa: CASSPSLALNEQFF
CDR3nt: TGTGCCAGCAGCCCCTCACTAGCATTGAATGAGCAGTTCTTC